This record concerns one T cell receptor beta chain sequence. Its antigen is still unknown. Treatment: roughly 11-day PBMC culture with coronavirus spike peptide pools or control peptides (ViraFEST assay). This record comes from a study of vaccination and CD4 T cells after COVID-19. An Oncomine TCR Beta short-read assay was used to sequence the DNA from cultured CD4+ T cells. Using its own MiXCR run on the PCR reads, TCRdb lists one record per CDR3 protein. The repertoire includes roughly 13,000 distinct CDR3 sequences, roughly a third of them detected once, and over 10% sits in the top ten. The CDR3 covers 14 residues. Germline trimming cut 5 bases from V and 2 bases from J; bases unmatched to any gene: 2. CDR1 MNHNS and CDR2 SASEGT come from the germline V gene. Study-level findings and limits: In convalescent patients, 304 of 307 vaccine-specific clones were spike mono-reactive.

The sequenced sample was CD4+ T cells from blood, cultured in vitro. The J gene is TRBJ2-7, the V gene TRBV6-1; 11 positions match TRBD2. The sequence derives from a human donor who had recovered from COVID-19. CDR3 DNA sequence: TGTGCCAGCAGTCTAGCGGGAGGACCCTACGAGCAGTACTTC. Amino acid sequence: CASSLAGGPYEQYF.